What follows is one T cell receptor (beta chain) and its context. Its antigen is not identified. CDR1 and CDR2 (germline): KGHDR, SFDVKD. V was pared by 4 bases and J by 9 bases, with 12 bases between. The CDR3 has 13 residues. The sample comes from a study of T cell responses to AZD1222 COVID-19 vaccine. Libraries were prepared by immunoSEQ multiplex PCR; TCRdb keeps only in-frame clonotypes and omits some of them. The sample has about 140,000 clones, more than 85% seen once. Overall study results and limits: No day 14 peak samples; only post-peak repertoires were characterized. Baseline seropositivity occurred in only 5 or 6 AZD1222 recipients.

The specimen comprised peripheral blood, sampled on day 0 of AZD1222 vaccination. V usage is TRBV24-1 and J usage is TRBJ2-1, with D possibly being TRBD1 (5 bases). This receptor was identified in an adult in good health. CDR3 protein: CATSELRGGEQFF. In nucleotides, the CDR3 is TGTGCCACCAGTGAACTTAGGGGTGGTGAGCAGTTCTTC.